A single sample is the source of the 23 T cell receptor beta chains below, sequenced in a study of PD-L1 blockade in urothelial cancer. The table came from immunoSEQ multiplex PCR; TCRdb's copy has only in-frame clones and leaves some out. The table records 45,000 to 60,000 clones, around 86% of them present only once. Time point noted: pretreatment peripheral blood. Sequencing used PBMCs, obtained around atezolizumab (anti-PD-L1) treatment. The source of these receptors is a man between 65 and 85 years old with urothelial cancer.

The chain recombines TRBV7-9 with TRBJ1-2, with a possible D match to TRBD1 (6 bases). The CDR3 consists of 14 residues. Germline V gene lookup returns CDR1 SEHNR and CDR2 FQNEAQ (reference sequence). V was cut by 5 bases and J by 8 bases, with 18 bases left in between. The CDR3 DNA is TGTGCCAGCAGCCTACGGGGGGGGGCGCGAGGCTACACCTTC. This translates into CASSLRGGARGYTF.

J is TRBJ2-1 and V is TRBV5-1; D perhaps matches TRBD1 (5 bases). The CDR3 consists of 15 residues. The germline V gene has CDR1 SGHRS and CDR2 YFSETQ. The V gene lost 3 bases and the J gene lost 8 bases, with 18 bases spanning the gap. The CDR3 DNA reads TGCGCCAGCAGCTCGCAGGCCGTGCAAGGGGATGAGCAGTTCTTC. Translated: CASSSQAVQGDEQFF.

The V and J genes are TRBV7-2 and TRBJ2-3; 10 bases fit TRBD2. The V gene's germline CDR1 is SGHTA and CDR2 FQGNSA. CDR3 length equals 15 residues. Unmatched junction bases numbered 15, after V lost 4 bases and J lost 14 bases. CDR3 residues: CASSSGLAKNRYAYF. The CDR3 DNA sequence: TGTGCCAGCAGCTCGGGACTAGCGAAGAACAGATACGCGTATTTT.

This clone was seen a handful of times. J is TRBJ2-7 and V is TRBV19; possibly TRBD1 for D (6 bases). There are 14 residues in the CDR3. The germline CDR1 and CDR2 sequences are LNHDA and SQIVND (reference sequence). V shed 1 base and J shed 6 bases, with 13 bases lying between them. This CDR3 reads CASSIARGQGEQYF. Here the CDR3 DNA reads TGTGCCAGTAGTATAGCCAGGGGCCAGGGCGAGCAGTACTTC. Full variable domain (rest looked up from reference TRBV19 and TRBJ2-7): DGGITQSPKYLFRKEGQNVTLSCEQNLNHDAMYWYRQDPGQGLRLIYYSQIVNDFQKGDIAEGYSVSREKKESFPLTVTSAQKNPTAFYLCASSIARGQGEQYFGPGTRLTVT.

The chain combines TRBV30 with TRBJ2-5; tentatively, D is TRBD1 (6 bases). Deletions cut 4 bases from V and 10 bases from J, with 13 bases between. The CDR3 consists of 11 residues. The germline gives CDR1 GTSNPN, CDR2 SVGIG (reference sequence). CDR3 in DNA: TGTGCCTGGAAGAGGGGGAAGGTCCAGTACTTC. Translating it yields CAWKRGKVQYF.

The chain has TRBV7-2 and TRBJ1-2; D possibly corresponds to TRBD1 (5 bases). Trimming pared 5 bases from V and 2 bases from J, leaving 9 bases between. The length of the CDR3 is 13 residues. In germline, CDR1 is SGHTA, CDR2 FQGNSA. The CDR3 bases are TGTGCCAGCAGCCCCCGGGGGAACTATGGCTACACCTTC. Protein sequence: CASSPRGNYGYTF.

The chain recombines TRBV5-1 with TRBJ2-2; the match to TRBD2 covers 13 bases. This CDR3 is built from 19 residues. The V segment lost 0 bases and the J segment 0 bases; nucleotides outside the gene matches: 5. Germline lookup yields CDR1 SGHRS and CDR2 YFSETQ. The CDR3 protein is CASSLEGLAGSANTGELFF. The CDR3 DNA is TGCGCCAGCAGCTTGGAGGGACTAGCGGGGTCAGCGAACACCGGGGAGCTGTTTTTT.

This clone was counted a single time. The chain has TRBV19 and TRBJ1-1, with no clear D. From germline, CDR1 is LNHDA and CDR2 SQIVND (reference sequence). The germline V and J ends were trimmed by 0 bases and 4 bases, with 12 bases remaining between them. This CDR3 region has 15 residues. In DNA, the CDR3 is TGTGCCAGTAGTATAGATCCAGCTCGGGTCACTGAAGCTTTCTTT. The encoded protein is CASSIDPARVTEAFF.

V is TRBV4-1 and J is TRBJ2-5; D perhaps matches TRBD2 (5 bases). Germline CDR1 reads MGHRA; CDR2 reads YSYEKL. Between the trimmed V and J ends, which lost 2 bases and 1 base, there was a span of 8 bases. CDR3 size: 14 residues. CDR3 sequence reads: CASSQSGFQETQYF. The CDR3 coding sequence is TGCGCCAGCAGCCAAAGCGGCTTCCAAGAGACCCAGTACTTC.

This rearrangement joins TRBV5-4 to TRBJ2-1; possibly TRBD2 for D (5 bases). The CDR3 runs to 16 residues. The V end lost 0 bases, the J end lost 3 bases, and 13 bases lay between the germline ends. CDR1 is SGHNT and CDR2 is YYREEE in the germline V gene (reference sequence). In nucleotides, the CDR3 is TGTGCCAGCAGCTTGGACTGGCGGGCCTACTACAATGAGCAGTTCTTC. The encoded protein is CASSLDWRAYYNEQFF.

The V gene is TRBV14, the J gene TRBJ2-4; 8 nucleotides match TRBD2. The CDR3 consists of 14 residues. Trimming removed 1 base from V and 7 bases from J; junction bases left unmatched: 3. Per germline, CDR1 SGHDN and CDR2 FVKESK. The CDR3 DNA sequence: TGTGCCAGCAGCCAAGTGGGCGGGAGGAACATTCAGTACTTC. Protein product: CASSQVGGRNIQYF. Using reference TRBV14 and TRBJ2-4 for the parts outside the CDR3, the full variable domain is EAGVTQFPSHSVIEKGQTVTLRCDPISGHDNLYWYRRVMGKEIKFLLHFVKESKQDESGMPNNRFLAERTGGTYSTLKVQPAELEDSGVYFCASSQVGGRNIQYFGAGTRLSVL.

This rearrangement joins TRBV19 to TRBJ1-2; TRBD1 agrees at 9 bases. With V trimmed by 8 bases and J by 7 bases, 8 bases remained unmatched. In germline, CDR1 is LNHDA, CDR2 SQIVND (reference sequence). This CDR3 has 13 residues. The CDR3 bases are TGTGCCAGTCGGGACAGGGAGGGACCTGGCTACACCTTC. Amino acid sequence: CASRDREGPGYTF.

The chain combines TRBV28 with TRBJ2-1; a possible D gene is TRBD2 (5 bases). The length of the CDR3 is 12 residues. Trimming took 9 bases from V and 0 from J, leaving 6 bases between them. Germline CDR1 reads MDHEN; CDR2 reads SYDVKM. As DNA, the CDR3 is TGTGCCAGTGAGGGCTCCTACAATGAGCAGTTCTTC. Translating gives CASEGSYNEQFF.

This sequence joins TRBV30 and TRBJ2-7; no reliable D call. The CDR3 totals 11 residues. The germline V gene has CDR1 GTSNPN and CDR2 SVGIG (reference sequence). V lost 1 base to trimming and J lost 3 bases, with 4 bases between them. CDR3 amino acids: CAWSDSYEQYF. For the CDR3, the DNA is TGTGCCTGGAGTGATAGCTACGAGCAGTACTTC. The entire variable domain, with the rest obtained from reference TRBV30 and TRBJ2-7, is as follows: SQTIHQWPATLVQPVGSPLSLECTVEGTSNPNLYWYRQAAGRGLQLLFYSVGIGQISSEVPQNLSASRPQDRQFILSSKKLLLSDSGFYLCAWSDSYEQYFGPGTRLTVT.

There are a few counts of this clone. This chain links TRBV6-5 with TRBJ2-7, with 14 bases identical to TRBD2. Germline assignment: CDR1 MNHEY and CDR2 SVGAGI. The CDR3 has 13 residues. The junction had 6 bases not matched to a gene; V was cut back by 6 bases and J by 11 bases. CDR3 residues: CASRMGLAGAKYF. The CDR3 DNA reads TGTGCCAGCAGAATGGGACTAGCGGGAGCTAAGTACTTC.

The rearrangement links TRBV5-1 to TRBJ2-1; 8 nucleotides agree with TRBD1. Germline values: CDR1 SGHRS, CDR2 YFSETQ. This CDR3 region has 15 residues. Unmatched junction bases numbered 10, after V lost 5 bases and J lost 6 bases. The CDR3: CASRGDRTDRNEQFF. DNA for the CDR3: TGCGCCAGCAGGGGGGACAGGACCGACCGCAATGAGCAGTTCTTC. The variable domain in full, with the rest retrieved from reference TRBV5-1 and TRBJ2-1, is KAGVTQTPRYLIKTRGQQVTLSCSPISGHRSVSWYQQTPGQGLQFLFEYFSETQRNKGNFPGRFSGRQFSNSRSEMNVSTLELGDSALYLCASRGDRTDRNEQFFGPGTRLTVL.

The chain uses TRBV6-1 and TRBJ2-7; 7 positions match TRBD2. This CDR3 contains 16 residues. Germline-derived CDR1 and CDR2 are MNHNS and SASEGT. Unmatched junction bases numbered 12, after V lost 1 base and J lost 6 bases. CDR3 loop: CASSEGGTGGYGEQYF. In DNA form, the CDR3 reads TGTGCCAGCAGTGAAGGGGGGACGGGAGGATATGGCGAGCAGTACTTC.

This clone has more than one count but fewer than ten. The chain joins TRBV4-1 to TRBJ2-7, with D possibly being TRBD2 (6 bases). The germline V gene has CDR1 MGHRA and CDR2 YSYEKL. The length of the CDR3 is 17 residues. V was shortened by 0 bases and J by 1 base, with 16 bases between the two germline ends. The CDR3 DNA sequence: TGCGCCAGCAGCCAAGAAATGCGGCTAGCGCGTTCCTACGAGCAGTACTTC. Its protein product is CASSQEMRLARSYEQYF.

The rearrangement uses TRBV19 and TRBJ1-2, with 8 positions matching TRBD1. The V gene end was trimmed by 3 bases and the J gene end by 6 bases; junction bases not matched to a gene: 9. The CDR3 contains 15 residues. CDR1 LNHDA and CDR2 SQIVND come from the germline V gene (reference sequence). CDR3 bases: TGTGCCAGTAGTATCCCCTTTCGACAGGGGCATGGCTACACCTTC. Translated: CASSIPFRQGHGYTF.

The rearrangement joins TRBV19 to TRBJ1-1, with TRBD1 as a possible D gene (6 bases). The CDR3 runs to 14 residues. Trimming took off 5 bases at V and 0 bases at J, with 10 bases between the two ends. Germline V gene data show CDR1 as LNHDA and CDR2 as SQIVND (reference sequence). DNA for the CDR3: TGTGCCAGTAGTTACAGGGATCTGAACACTGAAGCTTTCTTT. This codes for CASSYRDLNTEAFF.

The chain is built from TRBV6-5 and TRBJ2-2, with 13 bases aligning to TRBD2. The CDR3 totals 14 residues. The germline V gene encodes CDR1 MNHEY and CDR2 SVGAGI. Unmatched junction bases numbered 3, after V lost 9 bases and J lost 5 bases. CDR3 protein: CASLGLAGTGELFF. DNA of the CDR3: TGTGCCAGTCTGGGACTAGCGGGAACCGGGGAGCTGTTTTTT.

The chain combines TRBV27 with TRBJ2-1; the match to TRBD2 covers 9 bases. This CDR3 is 15 amino acids long. After removal of 5 bases from V and 7 bases from J, the junction contained 9 bases not matched to a gene. Germline V lookup: CDR1 MNHEY, CDR2 SMNVEV (reference sequence). The CDR3 DNA is TGTGCCAGCAGTAGAGGGGCTAGCGGGGTAAATGAGCAGTTCTTC. Translated, it gives CASSRGASGVNEQFF.

The chain is built from TRBV9 and TRBJ2-5; 7 bases match TRBD1. This CDR3 region has 14 residues. CDR1 is SGDLS and CDR2 is YYNGEE in the germline V gene. Trimming removed 4 bases from V and 2 bases from J; junction bases left unmatched: 5. CDR3 nucleotides: TGTGCCAGCAGCCCTCAGACAGGGCAAGAGACCCAGTACTTC. The encoded protein is CASSPQTGQETQYF.